This TCR beta chain was captured in a study of blood T cell repertoires in COVID-19. Across the whole study: COVID-19 samples from acute and convalescent phases originated in the United States, Italy and Spain. T cells, B-cell-depleted T cells, or PBMCs provided the cDNA or gDNA that served as material.

In the study's own analysis: The authors estimated nucleated cell counts from reference gene primer amplification. TCRdb's copy holds only in-frame clones and misses some; the assay was immunoSEQ multiplex PCR. V and J calls and clone size are as listed in that table; D and trimming were resolved from the DNA. This table has about 330,000 clones, over 80% appearing once. The V gene's germline CDR1 is SNHLY and CDR2 FYNNEI. J gave up 0 bases and V 6 bases, and 8 bases lay outside the gene matches. The CDR3 has 15 residues. A Seattle source enrolled patients during active infection and followed them longitudinally.

This chain uses TRBV2 with TRBJ2-7; 7 bases agree with TRBD2. Sequencing was carried out using peripheral blood. The TCR sequence derives from a man aged 30-40 years with COVID-19, enrolled during active disease. CDR3 DNA sequence: TGTGCCAGCAGCGGTAAAGCGGGGAGCTCCTACGAGCAGTACTTC. This gives the protein CASSGKAGSSYEQYF.